The T cell receptor beta chain under discussion was sequenced for a study of T-cell reconstitution after alpha-beta-depleted transplantation in children. For TCRbeta, the library was prepared with unique molecular identifiers. A single record per CDR3 protein comes from TCRdb applying MiXCR to the PCR reads. The sample has about 980,000 distinct CDR3 sequences; less than 30% are singletons. As regards this clonotype: Its specificity is unknown.

Germline V gene lookup returns CDR1 LGHNA and CDR2 YNFKEQ. The CDR3 consists of 21 residues. Trimming took 2 bases from V and 4 from J; bases not matched to a gene: 19. Study results and limitations: Newly produced T cells mostly accounted for T-cell counts and diversity one year post-transplant. Day-60 TCRbeta diversity that was high in some patients was derived from surviving recipient T cells and thymic progenitors. Several hundred graft clones that had expanded were reportedly the source of alpha-beta T cells about two months after transplant.

Source: PBMCs, mostly from graft donor cells, taken 360 days after TCRalphabeta/CD19-depleted stem cell transplant. The chain employs TRBV4-2 and TRBJ2-3; 12 bases are a match to TRBD2. The TCR sequence derives from a boy under three years old who had a stem cell transplant for SCID, so the T cells may come from the graft donor. In nucleotides, the CDR3 is TGTGCCAGCAGCCAATTCGCTAGACTAGCGGGGGACCCAGCTCCCTCAGATACGCAGTATTTT. It specifies CASSQFARLAGDPAPSDTQYF.